This T cell receptor (beta chain) was sequenced for a study of cytomegalovirus exposure and HLA in healthy donors. Turning to the study itself: One earlier analysis, a look at about 179 million T cells, found about 110 million unique TCR beta sequences. An early release of data contained approximately 80 million unique TCRs, which came from HLA-typed donors. Regarding the study as a whole: Beyond CMV serostatus, there was no information to go on about immune exposure. A link between a missense DCLRE1C variant and TCR beta V- and J-gene trimming emerged from a later analysis.

The primer mix had 60 Vbeta and 13 Jbeta primers. Method: immunoSEQ multiplex PCR; TCRdb's copy keeps in-frame clones and lacks some. The sample has 150,000 to 200,000 clones. About this clone itself: Its antigen is not identified.

Sequencing used PBMCs. This receptor was obtained from a man aged 25-40 years in good health and CMV-seronegative.

CDR3 in DNA: TGTGCCAGCAGAGACCCTCGACAGGGAGGTTATGGCTACACCTTC. Residues: CASRDPRQGGYGYTF. The V call is TRBV27, the J call TRBJ1-2; 7 positions match TRBD1. The CDR3 extends over 15 amino acids. CDR1 is MNHEY, CDR2 SMNVEV, per germline (reference sequence). With 6 bases clipped from V and 5 bases from J, the junction kept 12 bases outside the gene matches.